A single sample gave rise to the 4 T cell receptor beta chains below, sequenced in a study of beta chain features in type 1 diabetes. Study outcomes and limitations: A moderate, significant TCRB CDR3 shortening appeared in type 1 diabetes across four CD4+ subsets.

The authors reverse transcribed all of the isolated RNA, so sequencing captured expressed TCRB transcripts. Some clones are missing from TCRdb's copy, which holds only in-frame ones; the method was immunoSEQ multiplex PCR. The data contain roughly 280,000 clones, approximately 24% of them seen just once; the ten biggest clones take up roughly 0.011%. No antigen is known for these receptors. Source material: naive CD4+ T cells from blood. The receptors originated from a woman aged 25-40 years with type 1 diabetes.

The V gene is TRBV5-4, the J gene TRBJ2-7, with TRBD2 matching over 10 bases. The CDR3 has 15 amino acids. Germline lookup yields CDR1 SGHNT and CDR2 YYREEE (reference sequence). V lost 3 bases to trimming and J lost 2 bases; unmatched junction nucleotides: 5. CDR3 sequence: CASSSGLAVTYEQYF. CDR3 nucleotides: TGTGCCAGCAGCTCTGGACTAGCGGTAACCTACGAGCAGTACTTC. Full variable domain (rest looked up from reference TRBV5-4 and TRBJ2-7): ETGVTQSPTHLIKTRGQQVTLRCSSQSGHNTVSWYQQALGQGPQFIFQYYREEENGRGNFPPRFSGLQFPNYSSELNVNALELDDSALYLCASSSGLAVTYEQYFGPGTRLTVT.

This chain joins TRBV25-1 and TRBJ1-1; TRBD1 agrees at 8 bases. The germline V gene has CDR1 MGHDK and CDR2 SYGVNS. This CDR3 comprises 15 residues. With 4 bases clipped from V and 1 base from J, the junction kept 5 bases outside the gene matches. Written as DNA, the CDR3 is TGTGCCAGCAGTGGTACAGGGGGTTCGAACACTGAAGCTTTCTTT. Translation gives CASSGTGGSNTEAFF. The variable domain in full, completed from reference TRBV25-1 and TRBJ1-1, reads EADIYQTPRYLVIGTGKKITLECSQTMGHDKMYWYQQDPGMELHLIHYSYGVNSTEKGDLSSESTVSRIRTEHFPLTLESARPSHTSQYLCASSGTGGSNTEAFFGQGTRLTVV.

This clone occurred once. The J gene is TRBJ2-3, the V gene TRBV5-4; 9 bases are shared with TRBD2. This CDR3 is 16 amino acids long. The junction had 9 bases not matched to a gene; V was cut back by 4 bases and J by 3 bases. The germline V gene encodes CDR1 SGHNT and CDR2 YYREEE (reference sequence). In nucleotides, the CDR3 is TGTGCCAGCAGCCGAAGCGGGGGGACGGTGACAGATACGCAGTATTTT. Amino acids: CASSRSGGTVTDTQYF.

CDR3 coding DNA: TGTGCCAGCAGCCGGGGACAGGCGAACACTGAAGCTTTCTTT. This codes for CASSRGQANTEAFF. The V call is TRBV9, the J call TRBJ1-1, with 8 bases aligning to TRBD1. The CDR3 length is 14 residues. Germline CDR1 is SGDLS and CDR2 is YYNGEE. V gave up 4 bases and J gave up 1 base; unmatched junction bases: 3.